The source of this T cell receptor (beta chain) is a study of T cell responses to AZD1222 COVID-19 vaccine. Profiling relied on immunoSEQ multiplex PCR, and the TCRdb table lists in-frame clones only, not all of them. The sample carries about 150,000 clones, roughly 90% recorded once. Points from the study as a whole: Repertoires were sampled only after the peak T cell response. Epitopes outside B.1.351 and B.1.1.7 mutated regions reportedly drew nearly half of spike TCRs.

About this clone: Its antigen is currently unknown.

Trimming stripped 0 bases from V and 1 base from J, with 7 bases between. Germline CDR1 SGDLS, CDR2 YYNGEE. The CDR3 sequence is 15 residues long. The chain joins TRBV9 to TRBJ2-2; D remains unclear. Material: peripheral blood, obtained on day 0 of AZD1222 vaccination. The origin of this receptor is an adult in good health. CDR3 sequence: CASSVGGLNTGELFF. CDR3 DNA sequence: TGTGCCAGCAGCGTAGGGGGTTTGAACACCGGGGAGCTGTTTTTT.